This TCR beta chain was sequenced during a study of neurological immune-mediated disorders. Ten or more counts support this clonotype. Synthesis of cDNA was accomplished via 5'RACE employing 10-nucleotide random UMIs. TCRdb passed the 5' RACE reads through MiXCR, listing each CDR3 protein once. This table holds 55,000 to 80,000 distinct CDR3 sequences, under 5.5% found once. Germline V gene data show CDR1 as SGHVS and CDR2 as FQNEAQ. The CDR3 has 16 residues. The V and J ends lost 5 bases and 4 bases, in that order; junction bases with no gene match: 9. This chain uses TRBV7-8 with TRBJ1-5, with TRBD1 matching over 9 bases. The sequencing input was PBMCs. The sequence derives from a woman in her forties or fifties with multiple sclerosis. CDR3 amino acids: CASSPPGQGGNQPQHF. The CDR3 DNA sequence: TGTGCCAGCAGCCCTCCGGGACAGGGAGGGAATCAGCCCCAGCATTTT.